The subject of this entry is one T cell receptor beta chain. This clone has more than one count but fewer than ten. It has no known antigen specificity. There are no base qualities to consult, and no much larger clone falls within one base. This specimen belongs to a study of blood T cell repertoires in COVID-19 (dated by TCRdb to 2020 to 2021). Regarding the research as a whole: Samples from collaborators originated in the United States, Italy and Spain and spanned both the acute and convalescent phases of COVID-19. Samples were obtained from the ongoing ImmuneRACE study (first 160 participants) and from about 1,300 subjects provided by 6 global collaborators. The sample metadata nearly always contained a de-identified subject ID, COVID-19 status, age in years and sex. The material from the prospective study consisted of cDNA or gDNA derived from T cells, B-cell-depleted T cells, or PBMCs. The repertoires were made available in a free public database intended to serve as a resource for research on the immune response to SARS-CoV-2. Where available, HLA class I and class II types were taken from metadata supplied by the sample provider and were not determined by assay-based typing. Subjects who had been exposed to COVID-19, were actively infected with it, or had recovered from it provided the deeply sampled blood TCRbeta repertoires that made up the dataset. Overall study results and their limits: The amount of clinical and demographic metadata varied by source and participant and was provided uncurated.

The junction shows trimming of 10 bases on V and 7 bases on J, plus 17 bases between the germline ends. CDR1 and CDR2, looked up from the germline V gene (reference sequence), are LNHDA and SQIVND. From its cysteine to its phenylalanine, the CDR3 spans 14 amino acids. Just CDR3 DNA is preserved here, 42 bases in frame from base 1. TCRbeta CDR3 regions were amplified from genomic DNA using the immunoSEQ Assay, a bias-controlled multiplex PCR. Regarding the original processing steps: Nucleated cell counts per sample were estimated from amplification of reference gene primers within the assay. To quantify the absolute abundance of each unique TCRbeta CDR3 rearrangement, sequence reads were collapsed and filtered. For each sample, productive Simpson clonality was calculated as the square root of Simpson's diversity index across productive rearrangements. This immuneACCESS table, as held by TCRdb, lists in-frame sequences with V and J called but not all clones. Of the missing ones, under half trace to an unresolved V gene in checked studies; the others have no known cause. For V, J and clone size, that table is used; D and trimming come from the DNA. The sample data list about 150,000 clones, and roughly 80% of these were observed just once. The ten top clones hold 12% of the sample.

One collaborating source in Seattle enrolled patients during active infection and followed them longitudinally through the course of disease. Each collaborating institution followed its own protocols to collect whole blood in K2EDTA tubes. For TCRbeta analysis, collaborators shipped samples as frozen whole blood, isolated PBMCs, or DNA extracted from either of those sample types. The chain is encoded by TRBV19 joined to TRBJ1-6, with the D gene too uncertain to name. The clonotype comes from a woman between 55 and 75 years old with COVID-19, enrolled during active disease. The sample consisted of peripheral blood. DNA sequence: TGTGCCACTCGGGATAGGCTTCAGAATTCACCCCTCCACTTT. It codes for CATRDRLQNSPLHF.